The subject of this entry is one TCR beta chain. This clone's antigen is unknown. There are no base qualities to consult, and no much larger clone falls within one base. The data were obtained in a study of blood T cell repertoires in COVID-19 (TCRdb year 2020). Some background on the complete study: Collaborator samples came from the United States, Italy and Spain and covered acute and convalescent phases of COVID-19. The material from the prospective study consisted of cDNA or gDNA derived from T cells, B-cell-depleted T cells, or PBMCs. Subjects who had been exposed to COVID-19, were actively infected with it, or had recovered from it provided the deeply sampled blood TCRbeta repertoires that made up the dataset. The repertoires were released in a freely available public database intended as a resource for research on the immune response to SARS-CoV-2. Samples were obtained from the ongoing ImmuneRACE study (first 160 participants) and from 950 to 1,500 subjects provided by 6 global collaborators. Sample metadata almost always included a de-identified subject ID, COVID-19 status, age in years and sex. Where available, HLA class I and class II types were taken from metadata supplied by the sample provider and were not determined by assay-based typing. What the study reported, not specific to this receptor: The quantity of clinical and demographic metadata differed by source and by participant and was supplied without curation.

A second Seattle source provided samples from volunteer blood donors who had recovered from COVID-19. Whole blood was collected in K2EDTA tubes by collaborating institutions according to the institutions' own protocols. For TCRbeta analysis, collaborators shipped samples in one of three forms: frozen whole blood, isolated PBMCs, or DNA extracted from either of those sample types. TCRbeta CDR3 regions were amplified from genomic DNA using the immunoSEQ Assay, a bias-controlled multiplex PCR. Regarding the original processing steps: Within the assay, amplification of reference gene primers was used to estimate how many nucleated cells each sample contained. Sequence reads were collapsed and filtered to measure the absolute abundance of every unique TCRbeta CDR3 rearrangement. Productive Simpson clonality was computed per sample as the square root of Simpson's diversity index over productive rearrangements. TCRdb holds this immuneACCESS table with in-frame rearrangements only. Some clones are missing; in checked studies, unresolved V genes explain under half, and the rest has no known cause. The V and J calls and clone size are taken from that table; D and trimming were inferred from the DNA. For this sample the table gives some 150,000 clones, of which 87% were detected only once. Jointly, the top ten make up approximately 35% of the sample.

V sheds 1 base and J sheds 3 bases, leaving 21 bases between their ends. Reading the germline V gene (reference sequence) gives CDR1 LGHDT and CDR2 YNNKEL. From the cysteine through the phenylalanine, the CDR3 covers 18 amino acids. Here the CDR3 DNA is all that survives: 54 bases in frame from base 1. This clonotype was sampled from a man in his fifties who had recovered from COVID-19. Recombination linked TRBV3-1 (or the pseudogene TRBV3-2) to TRBJ2-5; the D segment could be TRBD1, given 6 matching bases. Sequenced input: peripheral blood. CDR3 loop: CASSQASSQGRSKETQYF. In nucleotide form, the sequence is TGTGCCAGCAGCCAAGCCTCCAGTCAGGGGAGATCCAAAGAGACCCAGTACTTC.